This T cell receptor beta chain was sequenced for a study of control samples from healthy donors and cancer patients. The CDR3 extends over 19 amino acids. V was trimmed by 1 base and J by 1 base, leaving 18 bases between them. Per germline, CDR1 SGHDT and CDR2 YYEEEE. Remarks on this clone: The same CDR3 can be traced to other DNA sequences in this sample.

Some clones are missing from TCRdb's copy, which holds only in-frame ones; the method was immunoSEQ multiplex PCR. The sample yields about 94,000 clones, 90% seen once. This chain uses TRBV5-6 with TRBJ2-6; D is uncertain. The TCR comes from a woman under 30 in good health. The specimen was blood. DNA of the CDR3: TGTGCCAGCAGCTTGATCGAAGGTGGGGATTATTCTGGGGCCAACGTCCTGACTTTC. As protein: CASSLIEGGDYSGANVLTF.